The 18 T cell receptor beta chains below come from one sample, sequenced in a study of identical twins. TCRdb recomputed calls from the 5' RACE reads with MiXCR, one row per CDR3 protein. The profile shows fewer than 250,000 distinct CDR3 sequences, 7.5% of them singletons. These data also formed part of another study, on yellow fever vaccine responses in identical twins.

What was sequenced was CD8+ T cells sorted from blood. Receptor source: a woman under 30 in good health.

The chain couples TRBV12-3 or TRBV12-4 to TRBJ2-2; no clear D gene. Between the trimmed V and J ends, which lost 3 bases and 5 bases, there was a span of 22 bases. CDR3 length: 18 residues. CDR3 sequence (DNA): TGTGCCAGCAGTTTCGTTGGCGCGGTCAAGGGCCGGACCGGGGAGCTGTTTTTT. Translation gives CASSFVGAVKGRTGELFF.

In this sample, this clonotype turned up once. This could be a read error, since a much larger clone is one nucleotide away. The rearrangement joins TRBV9 to TRBJ2-5; 7 bases map to TRBD1. Germline loops: CDR1 SGDLS, CDR2 YYNGEE. This CDR3 spans 14 amino acids. CDR3 sequence: CTSSPQGFQETQYF. In DNA, the CDR3 is TGTACCAGCAGCCCACAGGGGTTTCAAGAGACCCAGTACTTC.

This clonotype was seen a few times. The rearrangement links TRBV29-1 to TRBJ2-1; the match to TRBD1 covers 7 bases. Germline V lookup: CDR1 SQVTM, CDR2 ANQGSEA. V lost 1 base, J lost 2 bases, and 8 bases stayed unmatched. The CDR3 covers 16 residues. CDR3 residues: CSVEGGDRVTYNEQFF. The CDR3 nucleotides are TGCAGCGTTGAAGGTGGCGACAGGGTAACCTACAATGAGCAGTTCTTC.

The chain carries TRBV4-1 and TRBJ2-5, with D tentatively TRBD2 (5 bases). The CDR3 contains 14 residues. V lost 1 base and J lost 7, with 13 bases in between. The germline V gene has CDR1 MGHRA and CDR2 YSYEKL. The chain's CDR3 is CASSQVGGHGTQYF. The CDR3 DNA is TGCGCCAGCAGCCAAGTCGGAGGCCACGGGACCCAGTACTTC.

This chain connects TRBV27 to TRBJ2-7; 9 bases agree with TRBD1. Germline V gives CDR1 MNHEY, CDR2 SMNVEV (reference sequence). There are 16 residues in the CDR3. Trimming cost V 3 bases and J 4 bases; bases outside gene matches: 10. The CDR3 DNA sequence: TGTGCCAGCAGTTTTGGGTTCGGGACAGGGCTATACGAGCAGTACTTC. This encodes CASSFGFGTGLYEQYF.

In this sample, this clonotype turned up many times. The gene calls are TRBV4-1 and TRBJ1-1; possible D gene TRBD1, 6 bases. V shed 3 bases and J shed 5 bases, with 16 bases lying between them. The germline CDR1 and CDR2 sequences are MGHRA and YSYEKL. The CDR3 is made up of 15 amino acids. DNA for the CDR3: TGCGCCAGCAGCCAGTCTCCAGGGGAGGGGACTGAAGCTTTCTTT. It specifies CASSQSPGEGTEAFF.

CDR3 amino acids: CASSQTSGRWIDTQYF. As DNA, the CDR3 is TGTGCCAGCAGCCAGACTAGCGGGAGGTGGATAGATACGCAGTATTTT. The V and J genes are TRBV7-9 and TRBJ2-3; the match to TRBD2 covers 13 bases. This CDR3 has 16 amino acids. The germline gives CDR1 SEHNR, CDR2 FQNEAQ (reference sequence). V lost 5 bases, J lost 5 bases, and 7 bases stayed unmatched.

The table lists this clonotype with a few counts. The CDR3 nucleotides read TGTGCCAGCAGCTTAGGCGGGATTGTCGAGCAGTTCTTC. This translates into CASSLGGIVEQFF. This chain joins TRBV7-8 and TRBJ2-1; possible D gene TRBD2, 6 bases. Trimming took off 1 base at V and 10 bases at J, with 11 bases between the two ends. The V gene's germline CDR1 is SGHVS and CDR2 FQNEAQ. This CDR3 has 13 residues.

The rearrangement uses TRBV9 and TRBJ1-6; D uncertain. The CDR3 has 17 residues. Trimming left V 3 bases short and J 8 bases short, with 21 bases between. Germline loops: CDR1 SGDLS, CDR2 YYNGEE. This CDR3 reads CASSGRRSGSMDSPLHF. The DNA for the CDR3 is TGTGCCAGCAGCGGGCGTAGGTCTGGGTCTATGGATTCACCCCTCCACTTT. Complete variable domain (other parts from reference TRBV9 and TRBJ1-6): DSGVTQTPKHLITATGQRVTLRCSPRSGDLSVYWYQQSLDQGLQFLIQYYNGEERAKGNILERFSAQQFPDLHSELNLSSLELGDSALYFCASSGRRSGSMDSPLHFGNGTRLTVT.

V is TRBV15 and J is TRBJ2-5, with TRBD1 as a possible D gene (6 bases). CDR3 length: 15 residues. Looked up from germline, CDR1 is LNHNV and CDR2 is YYDKDF (reference sequence). Trimming removed 3 bases at V and 5 bases at J, with 16 bases between. This chain's CDR3 is CATSSGGRGLETQYF. CDR3 sequence (DNA): TGTGCCACCAGCAGCGGTGGCAGGGGATTGGAGACCCAGTACTTC. Together with reference TRBV15 and TRBJ2-5, the CDR3 gives the full variable domain: DAMVIQNPRYQVTQFGKPVTLSCSQTLNHNVMYWYQQKSSQAPKLLFHYYDKDFNNEADTPDNFQSRRPNTSFCFLDIRSPGLGDTAMYLCATSSGGRGLETQYFGPGTRLLVL.

The chain recombines TRBV7-6 with TRBJ2-1, with D possibly TRBD1 on 6 matching bases. The germline V gene has CDR1 SGHVS and CDR2 FNYEAQ. The length of the CDR3 is 15 residues. The V end was cut by 1 base, the J end by 2 bases, with 9 bases between. The CDR3 DNA reads as TGTGCCAGCAGCTTAGAGGGGGTCCCCTACAATGAGCAGTTCTTC. Its translation is CASSLEGVPYNEQFF.

This clonotype was counted many times. The rearrangement links TRBV12-3 or TRBV12-4 to TRBJ2-3, with 8 positions matching TRBD1. This CDR3 has 16 residues. The V and J ends lost 4 bases and 3 bases, in that order; junction bases with no gene match: 9. DNA of the CDR3: TGTGCCAGCAGTTCGCCGGACAGGGAGAGGACAGATACGCAGTATTTT. It codes for CASSSPDRERTDTQYF.

The J gene is TRBJ2-5, the V gene TRBV28; 8 bases align to TRBD1. Unmatched junction bases numbered 16, after V lost 7 bases and J lost 3 bases. From germline, CDR1 is MDHEN and CDR2 SYDVKM. The CDR3 length is 17 residues. The chain's CDR3 is CASTLGQGAKSKETQYF. The CDR3 nucleotides are TGTGCCAGCACCTTGGGGCAGGGGGCCAAGTCAAAAGAGACCCAGTACTTC.

This clonotype appeared a few times. The chain recombines TRBV28 with TRBJ1-1; 11 bases are a match to TRBD1. J gave up 5 bases and V 5 bases, and 4 bases lay outside the gene matches. The germline gives CDR1 MDHEN, CDR2 SYDVKM. The CDR3 is made up of 14 amino acids. The CDR3 spells CASSPDRGRTEAFF. The DNA for the CDR3 is TGTGCCAGCAGTCCGGACAGGGGGCGAACTGAAGCTTTCTTT.

A note on this clonotype: At one boundary the junction diverges from the germline segment, which might be a read error. The genes are TRBV12-3 or TRBV12-4 and TRBJ2-3; no clear D gene. This CDR3 spans 15 amino acids. The CDR3 here is CASSLARRYTHTQYF. The CDR3 region has the DNA TGTGCCAGCAGTTTAGCACGGAGATACACACATACGCAGTATTTT.

This clonotype came up a few times. V usage is TRBV11-2 and J usage is TRBJ2-2; 8 nucleotides line up with TRBD2. Trimming took 6 bases from V and 9 from J; bases not matched to a gene: 3. Per the germline V gene, CDR1 is SGHAT and CDR2 is FQNNGV. This CDR3 has 12 amino acids. This CDR3 is CASRRGAWELFF. CDR3 sequence (DNA): TGTGCCAGCAGGCGGGGGGCCTGGGAGCTGTTTTTT.

The chain uses TRBV2 and TRBJ2-7; a possible D gene is TRBD2 (7 bases). V gave up 3 bases and J gave up 4 bases, with 10 bases separating them. Per the germline V gene, CDR1 is SNHLY and CDR2 is FYNNEI. The CDR3 has 13 amino acids. In nucleotides, the CDR3 is TGTGCCAGCAGTGACGGGGGGCGATACGAGCAGTACGTC. It translates to CASSDGGRYEQYV.

This clonotype came up a few times. The chain joins TRBV3-1 to TRBJ2-1; 15 nucleotides line up with TRBD2. Losses at the gene ends were 4 bases for V and 15 bases for J; bases not matched to a gene: 4. The length of the CDR3 is 13 residues. CDR1 is LGHDT and CDR2 is YNNKEL in the germline V gene (reference sequence). The CDR3 DNA follows: TGTGCCAGCAGCCCGGGACTAGCGGGGGGTGGGTTCTTC. Translating it yields CASSPGLAGGGFF.